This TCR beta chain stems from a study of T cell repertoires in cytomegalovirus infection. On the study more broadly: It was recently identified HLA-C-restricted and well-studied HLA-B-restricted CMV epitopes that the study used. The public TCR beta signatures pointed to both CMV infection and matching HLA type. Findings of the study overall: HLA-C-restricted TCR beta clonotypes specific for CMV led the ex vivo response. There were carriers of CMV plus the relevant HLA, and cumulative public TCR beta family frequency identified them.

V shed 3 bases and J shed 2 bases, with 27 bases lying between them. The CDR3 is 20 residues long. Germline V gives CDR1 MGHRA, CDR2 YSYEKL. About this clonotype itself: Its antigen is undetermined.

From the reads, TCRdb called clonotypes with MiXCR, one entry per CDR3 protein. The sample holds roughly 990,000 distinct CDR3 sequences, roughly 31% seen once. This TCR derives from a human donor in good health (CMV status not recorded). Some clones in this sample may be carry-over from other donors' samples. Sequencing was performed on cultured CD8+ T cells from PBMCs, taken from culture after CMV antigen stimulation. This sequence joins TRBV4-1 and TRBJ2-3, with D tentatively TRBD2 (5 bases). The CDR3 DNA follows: TGCGCCAGCAGCCACCAGAAGTGGATTGTAGCGAAGCTGAACACAGATACGCAGTATTTT. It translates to CASSHQKWIVAKLNTDTQYF.